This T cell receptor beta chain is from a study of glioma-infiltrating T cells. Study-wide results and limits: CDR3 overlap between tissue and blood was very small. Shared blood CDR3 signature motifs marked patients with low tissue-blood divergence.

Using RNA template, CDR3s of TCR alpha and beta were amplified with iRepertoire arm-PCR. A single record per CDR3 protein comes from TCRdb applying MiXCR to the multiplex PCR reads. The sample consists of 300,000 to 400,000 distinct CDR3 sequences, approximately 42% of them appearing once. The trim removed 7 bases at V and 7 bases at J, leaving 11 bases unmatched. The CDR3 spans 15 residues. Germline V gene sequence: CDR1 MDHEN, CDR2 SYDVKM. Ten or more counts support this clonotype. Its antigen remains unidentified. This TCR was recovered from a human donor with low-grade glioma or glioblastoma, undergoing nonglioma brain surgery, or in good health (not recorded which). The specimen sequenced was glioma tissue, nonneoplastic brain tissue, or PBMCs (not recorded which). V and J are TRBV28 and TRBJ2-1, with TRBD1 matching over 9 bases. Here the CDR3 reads CASTLYGTGRNEQFF. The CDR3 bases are TGTGCCAGCACTCTTTATGGGACAGGGAGGAATGAGCAGTTCTTC. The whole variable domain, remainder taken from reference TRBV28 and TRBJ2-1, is DVKVTQSSRYLVKRTGEKVFLECVQDMDHENMFWYRQDPGLGLRLIYFSYDVKMKEKGDIPEGYSVSREKKERFSLILESASTNQTSMYLCASTLYGTGRNEQFFGPGTRLTVL.